The 26 T cell receptor beta chains listed next were all sequenced from one sample in a study of CD8+CD57+ T cells in acquired aplastic anemia. Patients picked for sequencing had shown CD8+CD57+ cell expansion detected by flow cytometry. Using genomic DNA as the template, TCR beta VDJ and CDR3 profiling was carried out. A single record per CDR3 protein comes from TCRdb applying MiXCR to the reads. Here the sample spans just over 450,000 distinct CDR3 sequences, over 25% being singletons. The sequenced sample consisted of sorted CD4+, CD8+, or CD8+CD57+ T cells (not recorded which) from PBMCs. These receptors all come from a human donor with aplastic anemia.

For this clonotype: The junction shows a germline mismatch at one end, possibly a read error. This chain joins TRBV25-1 and TRBJ2-7; TRBD2 might be the D (5 bases). Per germline, CDR1 MGHDK and CDR2 SYGVNS. The CDR3 is 14 residues long. The CDR3 loop is CTSSESLAFHEQYF. CDR3 in DNA: TGTACCAGCAGTGAATCCTTAGCGTTCCACGAGCAGTACTTC.

This chain connects TRBV2 to TRBJ1-1; D unresolved. The CDR3 runs to 15 residues. In germline, CDR1 is SNHLY, CDR2 FYNNEI. Trimming removed 5 bases from V and 0 bases from J, with 13 bases in between. The CDR3 sequence is CASSWTGSMNTEAFF. The DNA of the CDR3 is TGTGCCAGCAGTTGGACGGGGAGCATGAACACTGAAGCTTTCTTT.

The J gene is TRBJ1-2, the V gene TRBV2; D might be TRBD1 (6 bases). The germline V gene encodes CDR1 SNHLY and CDR2 FYNNEI. Trimming stripped 7 bases from V and 4 bases from J, with 16 bases between. The CDR3 has 14 amino acids. DNA of the CDR3: TGTGCCAGCACCGTAGGGGGACATCTCTATGGCTACACCTTC. This gives the protein CASTVGGHLYGYTF. Looking up the rest from reference TRBV2 and TRBJ1-2 gives the full variable domain: EPEVTQTPSHQVTQMGQEVILRCVPISNHLYFYWYRQILGQKVEFLVSFYNNEISEKSEIFDDQFSVERPDGSNFTLKIRSTKLEDSAMYFCASTVGGHLYGYTFGSGTRLTVV.

The chain joins TRBV9 to TRBJ2-5; D is uncertain. Per the germline V gene, CDR1 is SGDLS and CDR2 is YYNGEE. With 0 bases removed from V and 4 bases from J, the gap between germline ends came to 10 bases. The CDR3 loop spans 14 amino acids. CDR3 loop: CASSVVARAETQYF. CDR3 nucleotide sequence: TGTGCCAGCAGCGTAGTGGCTAGGGCAGAGACCCAGTACTTC.

There are many counts of this clonotype. The chain is built from TRBV15 and TRBJ2-1; 9 bases map to TRBD1. CDR1 LNHNV and CDR2 YYDKDF come from the germline V gene (reference sequence). V shed 1 base, J shed 0 bases, and the junction held 1 base outside the gene matches. This CDR3 is built from 16 residues. The CDR3 protein is CATSRATGGSYNEQFF. The CDR3 coding sequence is TGTGCCACCAGCAGAGCGACAGGGGGCTCCTACAATGAGCAGTTCTTC.

This clonotype was observed a few times. A read error is possible here, since a much larger clone lies one base away. The chain is built from TRBV15 and TRBJ1-3, with 9 bases fitting TRBD1. The CDR3 is 17 amino acids. The germline CDR1 and CDR2 sequences are LNHNV and YYDKDF (reference sequence). This CDR3 is CATSRVMGQGSGSTIYF. The CDR3 region has the DNA TGTGCCACCAGCAGAGTTATGGGACAGGGCTCTGGAAGCACCATATATTTT.

The rearrangement joins TRBV7-9 to TRBJ1-1, with TRBD1 identical over 7 bases. The V gene's germline CDR1 is SEHNR and CDR2 FQNEAQ (reference sequence). The J segment lost 6 bases and the V segment lost 5 bases, leaving 6 bases of the junction unmatched. The CDR3 runs 13 residues. The CDR3 bases are TGTGCCAGCAGCCAGGGGGGCTCGGCTGAAGCTTTCTTT. Translating it yields CASSQGGSAEAFF.

This clonotype has at least ten counts. The DNA of the CDR3 is TGTGCCAGCAGCTTAGCCGCGGGAAACTATGGCTACACCTTC. Translated: CASSLAAGNYGYTF. The chain joins TRBV7-9 to TRBJ1-2; no definite D call. The ends were cut back, 0 bases at V and 2 bases at J, with 7 bases in the middle. Germline V gene lookup returns CDR1 SEHNR and CDR2 FQNEAQ (reference sequence). This CDR3 comprises 14 residues. The variable domain in full, completed from reference TRBV7-9 and TRBJ1-2, reads DTGVSQNPRHKITKRGQNVTFRCDPISEHNRLYWYRQTLGQGPEFLTYFQNEAQLEKSRLLSDRFSAERPKGSFSTLEIQRTEQGDSAMYLCASSLAAGNYGYTFGSGTRLTVV.

This clonotype occurred once. This chain joins TRBV25-1 and TRBJ1-5; the D is unclear. From germline, CDR1 is MGHDK and CDR2 SYGVNS. The germline V and J ends were trimmed by 4 bases and 9 bases, with 34 bases remaining between them. This CDR3 spans 20 amino acids. CDR3 amino acids: CASSARDSRYAPRRNSPQHF. The CDR3 DNA reads as TGTGCCAGCAGTGCTAGAGATTCTCGTTACGCACCGCGGCGGAATTCGCCCCAGCATTTT.

In regard to this clonotype: With a much larger clone just one base away, this may be a read error. V and J are TRBV27 and TRBJ1-6; 7 positions match TRBD1. The CDR3 is made up of 14 amino acids. Germline V lookup: CDR1 MNHEY, CDR2 SMNVEV (reference sequence). Trimming took 4 bases from V and 15 from J; bases not matched to a gene: 12. The CDR3 nucleotides read TGTGCCAGCAGTTCGGGGGGACAGTCGGTTCACCTCCACTTT. Translating gives CASSSGGQSVHLHF.

This clonotype has ten or more counts. The V and J genes are TRBV2 and TRBJ1-1, with D possibly matching TRBD1 (6 bases). The CDR3 has 12 amino acids. Germline CDR1 SNHLY, CDR2 FYNNEI. The V end lost 3 bases, the J end lost 4 bases, and 6 bases lay between the germline ends. CDR3 loop: CASSDRGTEAFF. CDR3 nucleotide sequence: TGTGCCAGCAGTGACAGGGGCACTGAAGCTTTCTTT.

The sample holds a few counts of this clonotype. The J gene is TRBJ2-2, the V gene TRBV20-1, with 7 positions matching TRBD1. Germline-derived CDR1 and CDR2 are DFQATT and SNEGSKA (reference sequence). After removal of 8 bases from V and 2 bases from J, the junction contained 5 bases not matched to a gene. The CDR3 is 13 amino acids. The CDR3 nucleotides read TGCAGTACCGGGACAGATAACACCGGGGAGCTGTTTTTT. Amino acids: CSTGTDNTGELFF.

This clonotype was recorded many times. The V call is TRBV5-1, the J call TRBJ2-7; D ambiguous. The CDR3 length is 14 residues. Germline V gene data show CDR1 as SGHRS and CDR2 as YFSETQ. V was cut by 1 base and J by 4 bases, with 12 bases left in between. CDR3 in amino acids: CASSLSQPEYEQYF. The DNA of the CDR3 is TGCGCCAGCAGCTTGTCCCAGCCGGAATACGAGCAGTACTTC.

This clonotype appeared a few times. V and J are TRBV10-3 and TRBJ1-1; D gene ambiguous. The CDR3 is 13 amino acids. Trimming took 2 bases from V and 2 from J, leaving 6 bases between them. CDR1 ENHRY and CDR2 SYGVKD come from the germline V gene. CDR3 nucleotide sequence: TGTGCCATCAGTGAGGGCAGAAACACTGAAGCTTTCTTT. It translates to CAISEGRNTEAFF.

V gene TRBV19 combines with J gene TRBJ2-5; no clear D. The germline gives CDR1 LNHDA, CDR2 SQIVND (reference sequence). Trimming cost V 6 bases and J 5 bases, with 7 bases left between them. This CDR3 is built from 11 residues. CDR3 in amino acids: CASRSSETQYF. CDR3 nucleotide sequence: TGTGCCAGTAGGTCATCGGAGACCCAGTACTTC.

This rearrangement joins TRBV20-1 to TRBJ2-7; D is uncertain. Per germline, CDR1 DFQATT and CDR2 SNEGSKA (reference sequence). The CDR3 sequence is 11 residues long. V was clipped by 4 bases and J by 6 bases, with 10 bases between them. This CDR3 is CSANKQPEQYF. CDR3 DNA: TGCAGTGCTAATAAGCAACCCGAGCAGTACTTC.

This chain joins TRBV12-3 or TRBV12-4 and TRBJ1-2, with unresolved D. The CDR3 is 13 residues long. Trimming removed 6 bases at V and 5 bases at J, with 13 bases between. Here the CDR3 DNA reads TGTGCCAGCAGGAGGGCGGGTTCATATGGCTACACCTTC. Translated: CASRRAGSYGYTF.

There are many counts of this clonotype. The J gene is TRBJ1-2, the V gene TRBV15; D gene unclear. CDR1 and CDR2 from the germline V gene are LNHNV and YYDKDF (reference sequence). V lost 3 bases and J lost 0, with 14 bases in between. The length of the CDR3 is 16 residues. In DNA, the CDR3 is TGTGCCACCAGCAGCCTTCAGCCAGAGGCTAACTATGGCTACACCTTC. It encodes CATSSLQPEANYGYTF. Full variable domain (missing parts from reference TRBV15 and TRBJ1-2): DAMVIQNPRYQVTQFGKPVTLSCSQTLNHNVMYWYQQKSSQAPKLLFHYYDKDFNNEADTPDNFQSRRPNTSFCFLDIRSPGLGDTAMYLCATSSLQPEANYGYTFGSGTRLTVV.

This chain links TRBV6-1 with TRBJ1-1; D gene unclear. The length of the CDR3 is 13 residues. Germline V CDR1 and CDR2: MNHNS, SASEGT. Trimming shortened V by 9 bases and J by 0 bases, and 11 bases separated the two germline ends. DNA for the CDR3: TGTGCCAGTGGGCGGGAGCTGAACACTGAAGCTTTCTTT. As protein: CASGRELNTEAFF.

V usage is TRBV30 and J usage is TRBJ2-3; the D is unclear. V lost 0 bases and J 0 bases, leaving 10 bases between the germline ends. Germline assignment: CDR1 GTSNPN and CDR2 SVGIG (reference sequence). The CDR3 has 15 residues. This chain's CDR3 is CAWSVGPRSTDTQYF. CDR3 nucleotide sequence: TGTGCCTGGAGTGTTGGGCCGAGAAGCACAGATACGCAGTATTTT. The complete variable domain, with remaining parts taken from reference TRBV30 and TRBJ2-3, reads SQTIHQWPATLVQPVGSPLSLECTVEGTSNPNLYWYRQAAGRGLQLLFYSVGIGQISSEVPQNLSASRPQDRQFILSSKKLLLSDSGFYLCAWSVGPRSTDTQYFGPGTRLTVL.

For this clonotype: Because the CDR3 is missing its conserved closing phenylalanine or tryptophan, this is likely a read error. CDR3 loop: CATSRDRAGYGYTI. The CDR3 DNA reads as TGTGCCACCAGCAGGGACAGGGCAGGCTATGGCTACACCATC. The rearrangement uses TRBV15 and TRBJ1-2; 8 bases align to TRBD1. The V segment lost 3 bases and the J segment 4 bases; nucleotides outside the gene matches: 4. This CDR3 comprises 14 residues. Germline CDR1 LNHNV, CDR2 YYDKDF (reference sequence).

In its sample, this clonotype was seen a few times. The chain uses TRBV2 and TRBJ2-7; 8 bases align to TRBD2. Germline CDR1 reads SNHLY; CDR2 reads FYNNEI. Germline trimming cut 5 bases from V and 2 bases from J; bases unmatched to any gene: 5. The length of the CDR3 is 14 residues. The CDR3 reads CASSMTSATYEQYF. As DNA, the CDR3 is TGTGCCAGCAGTATGACTAGCGCGACCTACGAGCAGTACTTC.

This clonotype was detected only once. A much bigger clone sits one base away, suggesting this may be a read error. The chain carries TRBV19 and TRBJ1-4; D gene unclear. V shed 9 bases and J shed 3 bases, with 17 bases lying between them. Germline V lookup: CDR1 LNHDA, CDR2 SQIVND (reference sequence). This CDR3 contains 15 residues. This CDR3 reads CASSDSSTANEKLFF. The CDR3, as DNA: TGTGCCAGCAGCGATAGCTCCACAGCTAATGAAAAACTGTTTTTT.

V gene TRBV4-3 combines with J gene TRBJ2-5; no definite D call. Trimming left V 0 bases short and J 7 bases short, with 9 bases between. Germline-derived CDR1 and CDR2 are LGHNA and YSLEER. CDR3 length equals 13 residues. The chain's CDR3 is CASSQELVRTQYF. The CDR3 DNA is TGCGCCAGCAGCCAAGAGCTAGTACGGACCCAGTACTTC.

This clonotype was counted ten times or more. The genes are TRBV7-2 and TRBJ1-2; perhaps TRBD1 as D (6 bases). V was pared by 1 base and J by 6 bases, with 9 bases between. The CDR3 is 13 amino acids. Germline V gene sequence: CDR1 SGHTA, CDR2 FQGNSA. DNA for the CDR3: TGTGCCAGCAGCTTAGAACCAGGGGATGGCTACACCTTC. Protein sequence: CASSLEPGDGYTF.

This chain connects TRBV20-1 to TRBJ2-3; D is undetermined. This CDR3 is 15 amino acids long. The germline V and J ends were trimmed by 0 bases and 4 bases, with 14 bases remaining between them. The germline V gene encodes CDR1 DFQATT and CDR2 SNEGSKA (reference sequence). The CDR3 DNA sequence: TGCAGTGCTAGAGATCGTCGGCAGGCCCCAGATACGCAGTATTTT. Translation gives CSARDRRQAPDTQYF.